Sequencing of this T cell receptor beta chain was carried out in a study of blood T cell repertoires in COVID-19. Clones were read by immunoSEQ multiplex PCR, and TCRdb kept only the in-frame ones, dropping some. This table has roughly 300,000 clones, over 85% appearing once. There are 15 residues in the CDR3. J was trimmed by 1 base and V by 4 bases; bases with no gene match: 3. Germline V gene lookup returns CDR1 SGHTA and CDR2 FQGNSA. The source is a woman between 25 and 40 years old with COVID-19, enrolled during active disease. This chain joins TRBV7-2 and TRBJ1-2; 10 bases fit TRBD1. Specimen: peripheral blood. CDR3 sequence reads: CASSSRDRGNYGYTF. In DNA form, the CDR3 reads TGTGCCAGCAGCTCCCGGGACAGGGGTAACTATGGCTACACCTTC. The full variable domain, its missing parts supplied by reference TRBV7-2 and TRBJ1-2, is GAGVSQSPSNKVTEKGKDVELRCDPISGHTALYWYRQSLGQGLEFLIYFQGNSAPDKSGLPSDRFSAERTGGSVSTLTIQRTQQEDSAVYLCASSSRDRGNYGYTFGSGTRLTVV.